This TCR beta chain was retrieved from a study of T cells after posttransplantation cyclophosphamide. This clone has just a few counts. The antigen remains unidentified. CDR1 SQVTM and CDR2 ANQGSEA come from the germline V gene. V gave up 4 bases and J gave up 2 bases, with 14 bases separating them. The CDR3 covers 14 residues. Study-wide points: Later post-transplant blood repertoires were often dominated by donor CD8+ memory clones.

Profiled with immunoSEQ multiplex PCR; TCRdb holds only in-frame clones, not every one. This repertoire holds 25,000 to 35,000 clones, and none appear only once. Input material: PBMCs. The gene calls are TRBV29-1 and TRBJ1-1; D gene ambiguous. The receptor was isolated from a woman in her twenties or thirties in good health and a related stem cell transplant donor. The CDR3 reads CSVVQRLGNTEAFF. The CDR3 DNA reads as TGCAGCGTTGTTCAGCGGTTAGGAAACACTGAAGCTTTCTTT. Using reference TRBV29-1 and TRBJ1-1 for the parts outside the CDR3, the full variable domain is SAVISQKPSRDICQRGTSLTIQCQVDSQVTMMFWYRQQPGQSLTLIATANQGSEATYESGFVIDKFPISRPNLTFSTLTVSNMSPEDSSIYLCSVVQRLGNTEAFFGQGTRLTVV.